The source of this T cell receptor beta chain is a study of T cell repertoires in cytomegalovirus infection. Study background: Matching HLA type, along with CMV infection, was indicated by public TCR beta signatures.

V trimming: 6 bases; J trimming: 2 bases; junction bases outside the gene matches: 6. The CDR3 consists of 14 residues. MiXCR, run by TCRdb on the reads, gives a single entry per CDR3 protein. In the table there are around 170,000 distinct CDR3 sequences, roughly 18% of which are singletons. A note on this clonotype: Its antigen is unknown.

Broader study findings: There were carriers of CMV plus the relevant HLA, and cumulative public TCR beta family frequency identified them. The ex vivo response showed dominance by HLA-C-restricted CMV-specific TCR beta clonotypes.

What was sequenced was CD8+ T cells from PBMCs. The chain joins TRBV12-3 or TRBV12-4 to TRBJ2-7; 8 positions agree with TRBD1. This TCR was sampled from a human donor in good health (CMV status not recorded). Some clones in this sample may be carry-over from other donors' samples. CDR3 sequence reads: CASSETGEAYEQYF. CDR3 nucleotide sequence: TGTGCCAGCAGCGAGACAGGGGAAGCCTACGAGCAGTACTTC.